The entry below describes one T cell receptor beta chain. Its matching antigen is unknown. The PCR made use of 60 Vbeta and 13 Jbeta primers. Sequencing was performed with immunoSEQ multiplex PCR; in TCRdb, only in-frame clones are kept and a portion is missing. The table has around 150,000 clones, around four fifths seen once; the top ten hold approximately 7%. Germline CDR1 is SGDLS and CDR2 is YYNGEE. The CDR3 is made up of 12 amino acids. The V gene lost 3 bases and the J gene lost 4 bases, with 7 bases spanning the gap. This specimen comes from a study of cytomegalovirus exposure and HLA in healthy donors. Study observations and caveats: Only CMV serostatus was available as immune exposure information.

This clonotype was obtained from a male donor in good health and CMV-seropositive. The chain uses TRBV9 and TRBJ1-2; tentative D call: TRBD1 (6 bases). The sequenced material came from PBMCs. CDR3 DNA: TGTGCCAGCAGCGCGGACAGCTATGGCTACACCTTC. Protein sequence: CASSADSYGYTF.